This T cell receptor beta chain came from a study of T-cell memory formation after mild COVID-19. This clonotype was observed a few times. Using its own MiXCR run on the 5' RACE reads, TCRdb lists one record per CDR3 protein. Of 250,000 or so distinct CDR3 sequences in the sample, about 20% were seen once. The origin of this receptor is a man aged 18 to 29 who had mild COVID-19 (a few samples of this study predate the infection). Cell type and time point are not known. Input material: PBMCs or a T cell subset sorted from them (not recorded which).

The CDR3 DNA reads as TGTGCCAGCAGTCGGGACAGGGGCTTTCAGCCCCAGCATTTT. Translated: CASSRDRGFQPQHF. The V gene is TRBV28, the J gene TRBJ1-5; 10 bases are shared with TRBD1. The CDR3 loop spans 14 amino acids. Germline trimming cut 5 bases from V and 6 bases from J; bases unmatched to any gene: 4. Germline CDR1 and CDR2: MDHEN and SYDVKM.